Below, 21 T cell receptor beta chains from the same sample are listed, as sequenced in a study of molecular identifiers for immune sequencing clone quantification. TCRdb independently ran MiXCR on the PCR reads; one entry per CDR3 protein. This table holds roughly 300,000 distinct CDR3 sequences, roughly 24% found once. Sample: naive CD8+ T cells from blood, with Jurkat cell RNA spiked in. The subset here: FACS-sorted CD8+CD4-CCR7+CD45RA+ naive T cells. The receptors shown here come from a human donor in good health. Some libraries in this study had Jurkat cell RNA spiked in.

This clonotype was detected a few times. The chain links TRBV4-3 to TRBJ2-7; D remains unclear. Germline CDR1 LGHNA, CDR2 YSLEER. Trimming removed 0 bases at V and 0 bases at J, with 12 bases between. This CDR3 contains 16 residues. The DNA of the CDR3 is TGCGCCAGCAGCCAAGATTATAAGGTCTCCTCCTACGAGCAGTACTTC. It is translated as CASSQDYKVSSYEQYF.

This clonotype was seen many times. The chain uses TRBV12-3 or TRBV12-4 and TRBJ1-5; D unresolved. V was cut by 8 bases and J by 3 bases, with 8 bases left in between. The CDR3 length is 12 residues. The CDR3 loop is CASRTFNQPQHF. The CDR3 coding sequence is TGTGCCAGCCGTACGTTCAATCAGCCCCAGCATTTT.

This clonotype showed up just a few times. The CDR3 here is CASSRGTGVYEQYF. The CDR3 coding sequence is TGTGCCAGCAGCCGCGGGACAGGGGTTTACGAGCAGTACTTC. The chain recombines TRBV7-6 with TRBJ2-7; 10 bases are shared with TRBD1. The CDR3 length is 14 residues. Per germline, CDR1 SGHVS and CDR2 FNYEAQ. J gave up 4 bases and V 5 bases, and 5 bases lay outside the gene matches.

This clonotype was seen repeatedly, ten times or more. The J gene is TRBJ1-1, the V gene TRBV29-1; weak D call: TRBD1 (6 bases). This CDR3 contains 11 residues. The germline V and J ends were trimmed by 6 bases and 5 bases, with 10 bases remaining between them. Germline loops: CDR1 SQVTM, CDR2 ANQGSEA. CDR3 amino acids: CSVKGGTEAFF. The DNA of the CDR3 is TGCAGCGTAAAAGGGGGGACTGAAGCTTTCTTT.

Comment on this clonotype: A clone one base away is much larger, so this may be a read error. This CDR3 fails to terminate in the conserved phenylalanine or tryptophan, so it likely reflects a read error. The V gene is TRBV28, the J gene TRBJ2-1; no clear D gene. The germline CDR1 and CDR2 sequences are MDHEN and SYDVKM. CDR3 length equals 18 residues. V was trimmed by 2 bases and J by 2 bases, leaving 19 bases between them. The CDR3 DNA reads TGTGCCAGCAGTTTACCAACCCTGGCCCCTACAGCCTACAATGAGCAGTTCTAC. This translates into CASSLPTLAPTAYNEQFY.

Concerning this clonotype itself: A much larger clone lies a single base off, so this may be a read error. J is TRBJ2-3 and V is TRBV6-1; the D gene is possibly TRBD1 (6 bases). Per the germline V gene, CDR1 is MNHNS and CDR2 is SASEGT. CDR3 length equals 14 residues. The CDR3 here is CASRETGLVYTLYF. The DNA of the CDR3 is TGTGCCAGCAGGGAGACAGGATTAGTGTATACGCTGTATTTT.

This rearrangement joins TRBV11-2 to TRBJ1-1, with D maybe TRBD1 (5 bases). CDR3 length: 14 amino acids. CDR1 and CDR2 (germline): SGHAT, FQNNGV. V lost 5 bases to trimming and J lost 7 bases, with 17 bases between them. CDR3: CASSHFSFQGEAFF. The CDR3 bases are TGTGCCAGCAGCCATTTCTCCTTCCAGGGTGAAGCTTTCTTT. The whole variable domain, filled in from reference TRBV11-2 and TRBJ1-1, reads EAGVAQSPRYKIIEKRQSVAFWCNPISGHATLYWYQQILGQGPKLLIQFQNNGVVDDSQLPKDRFSAERLKGVDSTLKIQPAKLEDSAVYLCASSHFSFQGEAFFGQGTRLTVV.

This clonotype occurred a few times. The chain employs TRBV12-3 or TRBV12-4 and TRBJ1-5, with no clear D. Trimming shortened V by 5 bases and J by 0 bases, and 8 bases separated the two germline ends. This CDR3 is built from 14 residues. CDR3 amino acids: CASSTGSSNQPQHF. DNA of the CDR3: TGTGCCAGCAGTACCGGGTCTAGCAATCAGCCCCAGCATTTT.

The rearrangement uses TRBV20-1 and TRBJ2-3; either TRBD1 or TRBD2 may fit D (6 bases each). Deletions cut 0 bases from V and 3 bases from J, with 19 bases between. The CDR3 contains 17 residues. Germline V gives CDR1 DFQATT, CDR2 SNEGSKA (reference sequence). The CDR3 loop reads CSARDNRRDKITDTQYF. In nucleotides, the CDR3 is TGCAGTGCTAGAGATAATAGGCGGGACAAAATAACAGATACGCAGTATTTT.

This sequence joins TRBV20-1 and TRBJ2-7, with D perhaps assigned TRBD1 or TRBD2 (5 bases each). The length of the CDR3 is 15 residues. Germline assignment: CDR1 DFQATT and CDR2 SNEGSKA (reference sequence). V was shortened by 4 bases and J by 4 bases, with 20 bases between the two germline ends. CDR3 in amino acids: CSATGTGLDVYEQYF. The CDR3 coding sequence is TGCAGTGCTACCGGGACCGGACTGGATGTTTACGAGCAGTACTTC.

Ten or more counts support this clonotype. The genes are TRBV7-9 and TRBJ2-5; 9 bases fit TRBD2. Germline V gene data show CDR1 as SEHNR and CDR2 as FQNEAQ (reference sequence). Germline trimming cut 4 bases from V and 5 bases from J; bases unmatched to any gene: 5. This CDR3 is built from 14 residues. The CDR3 nucleotides read TGTGCCAGCAGCTCTGGGACTAGCAGTGAGACCCAGTACTTC. Its translation is CASSSGTSSETQYF.

This clonotype was counted at least ten times. The DNA for the CDR3 is TGTGCCAGCAGCCAAGAGGACGGAAGCACAGATACGCAGTATTTT. This gives the protein CASSQEDGSTDTQYF. This sequence joins TRBV14 and TRBJ2-3, with unresolved D. V was trimmed by 0 bases and J by 0 bases, leaving 7 bases between them. Looked up from germline, CDR1 is SGHDN and CDR2 is FVKESK. The CDR3 has 15 amino acids.

This clonotype has more than one count but fewer than ten. The rearrangement uses TRBV4-3 and TRBJ2-3, with D possibly being TRBD2 (6 bases). This CDR3 is built from 16 residues. Trimming pared 0 bases from V and 8 bases from J, leaving 18 bases between. Germline assignment: CDR1 LGHNA and CDR2 YSLEER. Written as DNA, the CDR3 is TGCGCCAGCAGCCAAGATCTTCTTGCGGGGCCGGGTACGCAGTATTTT. Translation gives CASSQDLLAGPGTQYF.

The chain joins TRBV5-6 to TRBJ2-7; 9 nucleotides agree with TRBD1. V lost 4 bases, J lost 3 bases, and 8 bases stayed unmatched. Germline V lookup: CDR1 SGHDT, CDR2 YYEEEE. The CDR3 consists of 15 residues. CDR3 in DNA: TGTGCCAGCAGCCAGGGACAGGGTCTCCACTACGAGCAGTACTTC. Its protein product is CASSQGQGLHYEQYF.

In its sample, this clonotype was seen many times. This chain links TRBV6-1 with TRBJ2-7; D gene ambiguous. This CDR3 is 13 amino acids long. The germline gives CDR1 MNHNS, CDR2 SASEGT. V was cut by 1 base and J by 3 bases, with 7 bases left in between. This CDR3 is CASSEGINYEQYF. The CDR3 DNA reads as TGTGCCAGCAGTGAAGGCATAAACTACGAGCAGTACTTC.

The chain has TRBV5-4 and TRBJ1-2; D is unclear. Between the trimmed V and J ends, which lost 0 bases and 4 bases, there was a span of 4 bases. The CDR3 is 12 amino acids. Germline-derived CDR1 and CDR2 are SGHNT and YYREEE (reference sequence). For the CDR3, the DNA is TGTGCCAGCAGCTTGGAAAGCTATGGCTACACCTTC. Its protein is CASSLESYGYTF. The complete variable domain, with remaining parts taken from reference TRBV5-4 and TRBJ1-2, reads ETGVTQSPTHLIKTRGQQVTLRCSSQSGHNTVSWYQQALGQGPQFIFQYYREEENGRGNFPPRFSGLQFPNYSSELNVNALELDDSALYLCASSLESYGYTFGSGTRLTVV.

This clonotype has a single count. One base away lies a much larger clone, so this may be a sequencing read error. V usage is TRBV5-4 and J usage is TRBJ2-3; D is uncertain. Germline assignment: CDR1 SGHNT and CDR2 YYREEE (reference sequence). This CDR3 is built from 12 residues. CDR3 nucleotides: TGTGCCAGCAGCTCCGACACAGATACGCGGTATTTT. Translated, it gives CASSSDTDTRYF.

As regards this clonotype: Given a much more abundant clone one base away, this may be a read error. The chain carries TRBV27 and TRBJ1-5, with D hard to call. From germline, CDR1 is MNHEY and CDR2 SMNVEV (reference sequence). V was shortened by 8 bases and J by 3 bases, with 11 bases between the two germline ends. The CDR3 totals 13 residues. The CDR3 DNA follows: TGTGCCAGCGGCCAGATCGTCAATCAGCCCCAGCATTTT. Its translation is CASGQIVNQPQHF.

About this clonotype itself: Since the CDR3 does not end with the conserved phenylalanine or tryptophan, this likely comes from a read error. The V and J genes are TRBV5-1 and TRBJ2-7, with no clear D. Germline V lookup: CDR1 SGHRS, CDR2 YFSETQ. There are 13 residues in the CDR3. V was clipped by 0 bases and J by 4 bases, with 8 bases between them. The CDR3 here is CASSLGAGYEQYY. The CDR3 region has the DNA TGCGCCAGCAGCTTGGGTGCAGGTTACGAGCAGTACTAC.

As concerns this clonotype: A much larger clone lies one base from this, so it may be a read error. CDR3 bases: TGCAGTGCTATATCGAACAAAAAAACAGGGCTGTGGGCTAACTATGGCTACGCCTTC. Protein product: CSAISNKKTGLWANYGYAF. This chain uses TRBV20-1 with TRBJ1-2, with D possibly being TRBD1 (6 bases). CDR1 and CDR2 from the germline V gene are DFQATT and SNEGSKA (reference sequence). This CDR3 spans 19 amino acids.

The chain is built from TRBV5-6 and TRBJ2-3, with 7 bases fitting TRBD1. The germline gives CDR1 SGHDT, CDR2 YYEEEE. The J segment lost 6 bases and the V segment lost 6 bases, leaving 10 bases of the junction unmatched. The CDR3 runs to 14 residues. CDR3 residues: CASTLRGPGDTQYF. DNA for the CDR3: TGTGCCAGCACTTTGAGGGGGCCCGGGGATACGCAGTATTTT.